This note documents a single T cell receptor (beta chain) sequence. Its antigen is not yet known. This sample is part of a study of T cells expressing NK-cell markers (dated by TCRdb to the early 2020s). A note on the overall study: Three sorted T-cell subsets (CD3+CD56+NKG2C+, CD3+CD56+NKG2C- and CD3+CD56-NKG2C+) from fewer than 10 donors had their TCR beta-chain repertoires profiled. Of the eight sequenced donors, seven were found to be HCMV-seropositive and one was found to be HCMV-seronegative. The eight sequenced donors were randomly selected healthy volunteers, three men and five women. Sequencing of the libraries produced 2 x 150 bp reads on Illumina HiSeq 2000/2500, MiSeq or NextSeq.

A commercial ELISA kit detecting HCMV-specific IgG in serum was used to determine HCMV serostatus. Peripheral blood mononuclear cells were isolated from blood by Ficoll density gradient centrifugation. The research as a whole found: In more than five donors, the dominant CD3+CD56+NKG2C+ clonotypes were found to rank among the top 10 CD8+ clonotypes and to make up 1.0-7.0% of CD8+ T cells. Those dominant clonotypes were again the most abundant among CD3+CD56-NKG2C+ cells in four donors, at about 28.3-60.1%. It remained unclear whether the expanded NKG2C-expressing T cell clones were specific for HCMV antigens.

The data were produced on an Illumina HiSeq 2000. TCR beta cDNA libraries were prepared using 5'RACE template switching, which introduced a universal primer site and unique molecular identifiers. Priming for cDNA synthesis came from the TCR beta constant segment, and two successive PCR amplification steps followed. Regarding the original processing steps: MIGEC was used to demultiplex reads and group the reads by UMI, and MiTCR was used to assemble and quantify clonotypes. To exclude erroneous sequences, only TCR cDNA sequences supported by at least two reads were retained. The tcR package was used for downstream repertoire analysis, with clonotypes matched between fractions based on CDR3 nucleotide sequence plus V segment. Antigen specificity was annotated against VDJdb with VDJmatch, allowing one amino acid substitution in CDR3. The reads underwent TCRdb reprocessing, giving one record for each CDR3 protein sequence and no DNA. Clone size and V and J calls follow TCRdb, not the original study. The sample table includes 400,000 to 550,000 distinct CDR3 sequences. The top ten clones comprise 7.3% of the sample.

CDR1 and CDR2 (LGHNA, YSLEER) derive from the germline V gene. The CDR3, cysteine through phenylalanine, is 14 amino acids long. There is no recorded DNA. This clonotype originated in a woman aged 18 to 69 in good health. The sequence links TRBV4-3 to TRBJ2-5; TCRdb gives TRBD1 as the D gene, but with no DNA this cannot be confirmed. Sequencing was performed on blood T cells: a sorted CD56 or NKG2C T cell subset, CD4+ or CD8+ T cells, or bulk PBMC T cells (not recorded which). This receptor has the CDR3 CASSLWPPGGTQYF.